This T cell receptor (beta chain) was identified in a study of shared clonotypes between healthy human individuals. Naive CD8 cells, CD45RO-negative and positively selected for CCR7, excluded terminally differentiated effector memory CD45RA+ cells. Germline loops: CDR1 GTSNPN, CDR2 SVGIG (reference sequence). This CDR3 spans 12 amino acids. The germline V and J ends were trimmed by 3 bases and 5 bases, with 11 bases remaining between them. In the sorted-subset replicate PCRs, about 200 ng DNA, 25,000 to 30,000 T cell genomes, was used. Generated by immunoSEQ multiplex PCR, the TCRdb table keeps only in-frame clones and is missing some. The table has approximately 600,000 clones, roughly 95% seen once; the top ten hold about 0.11%.

The receptor was derived from a woman in her thirties in good health. This rearrangement joins TRBV30 to TRBJ2-7; either TRBD1 or TRBD2 may fit D (5 bases each). Specimen: naive CD8+ T cells sorted from blood. The CDR3 reads CAWRGVQNEQYF. The CDR3 nucleotides read TGTGCCTGGAGGGGGGTGCAAAACGAGCAGTACTTC.